The present entry profiles one TCR beta chain with its context. The second PCR ran about 6 to 12 cycles with a sample-barcoded 5' primer and J-beta primers. TCRdb fed the 5' RACE reads into MiXCR, producing one record per CDR3 protein. The sample contains 1.5 million or so distinct CDR3 sequences, approximately 40% of which appear only once. These data are taken from a study of blood T cells in healthy people across ages. J lost 1 base, V lost 4 bases, and 11 bases had no gene match. The CDR3 length is 17 residues. CDR1 and CDR2 from the germline V gene are DFQATT and SNEGSKA (reference sequence). The rearrangement joins TRBV20-1 to TRBJ2-3; 10 bases agree with TRBD1. The sample taken for sequencing was blood. The sequence was obtained from a woman aged 18-29 years in good health. The CDR3 bases are TGCAGTGCTAATGCCCGACAGGGGGCGGGAGGCACAGATACGCAGTATTTT. It specifies CSANARQGAGGTDTQYF.